This entry concerns a single TCR beta chain. The data belong to a study of blood T cell repertoires in COVID-19. Study overall: Some COVID-19 samples were acute and others convalescent; all came from the United States, Italy and Spain.

Per the original data handling: Amplifying reference gene primers gave estimates of nucleated cell counts. TCRdb's copy holds only in-frame clones and misses some; the assay was immunoSEQ multiplex PCR. That table supplies the V and J calls and clone size; D and trimming were determined from the DNA. The table lists 3,000 to 3,500 clones, around 80% of them singletons. Germline V lookup: CDR1 SGHRS, CDR2 YFSETQ. This CDR3 is 17 amino acids long. V trimming: 3 bases; J trimming: 6 bases; junction bases outside the gene matches: 11. The sequenced material came from peripheral blood. This clonotype originated in a human donor in a cohort sampled during active COVID-19. The chain recombines TRBV5-1 with TRBJ2-3; the match to TRBD2 covers 12 bases. The CDR3 DNA reads as TGCGCCAGCAGCTCGACAGCTAGCGGGGGGGCGGGCGATACGCAGTATTTT. Its protein is CASSSTASGGAGDTQYF.